The 10 T cell receptor beta chains below were found in one sample sequenced in a study of early T cells in non-severe SARS-CoV-2 infection. TCRdb re-derived calls from the 5' RACE reads in MiXCR, one entry per CDR3 protein. Of 30,000 to 35,000 distinct CDR3 sequences in the sample, approximately 4.2% were seen once. The material sequenced was whole blood. The source of these receptors is an adult who was a healthcare worker with PCR-confirmed SARS-CoV-2 infection or an uninfected control (not recorded which).

This clonotype has only a few counts. The rearrangement uses TRBV6-6 and TRBJ2-1; 14 positions match TRBD2. Losses at the gene ends were 6 bases for V and 8 bases for J; bases not matched to a gene: 6. Germline CDR1 and CDR2: MNHNY and SVGAGI (reference sequence). CDR3 size: 15 residues. Here the CDR3 reads CASSRLAGGRDEQFF. CDR3 DNA: TGTGCCAGCAGCAGACTAGCGGGAGGGCGGGATGAGCAGTTCTTC.

This clonotype was detected ten times or more. The CDR3 spells CASGLAGGPANYGYTF. The CDR3 DNA follows: TGTGCTAGTGGTTTGGCTGGGGGGCCCGCTAACTATGGCTACACCTTC. The chain couples TRBV12-5 to TRBJ1-2; D possibly corresponds to TRBD1 (6 bases). Trimming stripped 1 base from V and 0 bases from J, with 12 bases between. CDR3 size: 16 residues. Germline V lookup: CDR1 LGHNT, CDR2 FRNRAP.

This clonotype was detected many times. The chain's CDR3 is CSASSSGSSYNEQFF. DNA of the CDR3: TGCAGTGCTAGTTCTAGCGGGAGCTCCTACAATGAGCAGTTCTTC. The rearrangement links TRBV20-1 to TRBJ2-1; TRBD2 agrees at 10 bases. Germline V gives CDR1 DFQATT, CDR2 SNEGSKA (reference sequence). CDR3 length: 15 residues. J was trimmed by 0 bases and V by 3 bases; bases with no gene match: 2.

This clonotype was recorded at least ten times. V usage is TRBV4-2 and J usage is TRBJ2-1; D is undetermined. CDR3 length: 14 residues. V was cut by 0 bases and J by 2 bases, with 5 bases left in between. Germline CDR1 and CDR2: LGHNA and YNFKEQ. The CDR3 sequence: CASSQDTTYNEQFF. In nucleotides, the CDR3 is TGTGCCAGCAGCCAAGATACAACCTACAATGAGCAGTTCTTC.

This clonotype has a count of ten or more. V usage is TRBV6-5 and J usage is TRBJ1-5; D is possibly TRBD1 (6 bases). V gave up 5 bases and J gave up 6 bases, with 11 bases separating them. Germline CDR1 is MNHEY and CDR2 is SVGAGI. The CDR3 loop spans 13 amino acids. The CDR3 sequence: CASSHGGGQPQHF. CDR3 DNA sequence: TGTGCCAGCAGTCACGGAGGGGGTCAGCCCCAGCATTTT.

This clonotype was recorded at least ten times. The genes are TRBV11-2 and TRBJ2-3, with D maybe TRBD1 (7 bases). Trimming pared 5 bases from V and 0 bases from J, leaving 18 bases between. The CDR3 contains 17 residues. Germline-derived CDR1 and CDR2 are SGHAT and FQNNGV. The CDR3, as DNA: TGTGCCAGCAGCCCTTCAGGGGGGTATTCTAGCACAGATACGCAGTATTTT. The encoded protein is CASSPSGGYSSTDTQYF.

This clonotype has a count of ten or more. In nucleotides, the CDR3 is TGTGCCAGCAGTTTATCGGGACAGGTGTACGAGCAGTACTTC. Its protein is CASSLSGQVYEQYF. J is TRBJ2-7 and V is TRBV27; 8 bases match TRBD1. Germline CDR1 and CDR2: MNHEY and SMNVEV (reference sequence). The CDR3 runs 14 residues. V lost 0 bases to trimming and J lost 4 bases; unmatched junction nucleotides: 2.

This clonotype was seen ten or more times. The chain recombines TRBV25-1 with TRBJ2-5, with 7 bases identical to TRBD1. J lost 2 bases, V lost 5 bases, and 2 bases had no gene match. Germline loops: CDR1 MGHDK, CDR2 SYGVNS. This CDR3 is built from 13 residues. CDR3 residues: CASSIRGQETQYF. CDR3 nucleotide sequence: TGTGCCAGCAGTATCAGGGGGCAAGAGACCCAGTACTTC.

In its sample, this clonotype was seen many times. Its ends do not fully match the called genes, so a read error is possible. The chain couples TRBV19 to TRBJ2-3; 9 bases match TRBD2. The CDR3 runs 15 residues. Germline V lookup: CDR1 LNHDA, CDR2 SQIVND (reference sequence). CDR3 in DNA: TGTGCCAGTAGTATAGTAAATAGCGGGAGAGATGCGCAGTATTTT. Amino acids: CASSIVNSGRDAQYF.

This clonotype was counted at least ten times. The rearrangement joins TRBV7-8 to TRBJ1-1; D gene ambiguous. Germline V CDR1 and CDR2: SGHVS, FQNEAQ. The CDR3 sequence is 12 residues long. Trimming cost V 5 bases and J 2 bases, with 6 bases left between them. The CDR3 loop reads CASSHSNTEAFF. The DNA of the CDR3 is TGTGCCAGCAGCCACAGCAACACTGAAGCTTTCTTT.